The entry that follows covers one T cell receptor (beta chain) sequence. The data are from a study of T cell changes during pregnancy in multiple sclerosis. Germline V gene lookup returns CDR1 SGHRS and CDR2 YFSETQ. The CDR3 loop spans 17 amino acids. The V end was cut by 4 bases, the J end by 2 bases, with 19 bases between. Profiling relied on immunoSEQ multiplex PCR, and the TCRdb table lists in-frame clones only, not all of them. The data show over 70,000 clones, with approximately 94% seen just once and under 0.85% held by the top ten. This TCR came from a female donor with multiple sclerosis, enrolled in a pregnancy study. The chain combines TRBV5-1 with TRBJ2-1; a possible D gene is TRBD2 (7 bases). Sequencing used peripheral blood, obtained in the third trimester of pregnancy. The chain's CDR3 is CASSRAGGTFTYNEQFF. The DNA of the CDR3 is TGCGCCAGCAGCCGGGCCGGGGGGACATTTACCTACAATGAGCAGTTCTTC.